A single sample is the source of the 7 T cell receptor beta chains below, sequenced in a study of blood T cell repertoires in COVID-19. TCRdb's table, derived via immunoSEQ multiplex PCR, lists solely in-frame clones and lacks some. The sample has fewer than 300,000 clones; over 70% are singletons. Sequencing was performed on peripheral blood. These receptors were taken from a woman at least 80 years old with acute or convalescent COVID-19.

The V call is TRBV2, the J call TRBJ1-6; 7 bases line up with TRBD1. From germline, CDR1 is SNHLY and CDR2 FYNNEI. The V gene end was trimmed by 6 bases and the J gene end by 14 bases; junction bases not matched to a gene: 7. This CDR3 is 12 amino acids long. For the CDR3, the DNA is TGTGCCAGCAGCCAGGGGGAAAGTACCCTCCACTTT. It codes for CASSQGESTLHF.

V and J are TRBV21-1 and TRBJ2-7; whether TRBD1, the table's D call, matches the DNA was not checked. TRBV21-1 is designated a pseudogene. The CDR3 extends over 16 amino acids. As DNA, the CDR3 is TGTGCCAGCAGCACAACCCAGGGCTCCCACGTCTACGAGCAGTACTTC. This sequence encodes CASSTTQGSHVYEQYF.

This clone has more than one count but fewer than ten. The V call is TRBV4-2, the J call TRBJ1-5; D is ambiguous. V dropped 0 bases and J dropped 4 bases, with 13 bases sitting between them. The CDR3 sequence is 16 residues long. Looked up from germline, CDR1 is LGHNA and CDR2 is YNFKEQ. The CDR3 DNA is TGTGCCAGCAGCCAAGATCCCAATAGCGGGAATCAGCCCCAGCATTTT. Protein product: CASSQDPNSGNQPQHF.

The chain combines TRBV12-3 or TRBV12-4 with TRBJ2-5; TRBD1 matches 7 bases. The CDR3 runs to 13 residues. J lost 4 bases, V lost 5 bases, and 4 bases had no gene match. The CDR3 loop reads CASSPYRGETQYF. In DNA form, the CDR3 reads TGTGCCAGCAGTCCCTACAGGGGAGAGACCCAGTACTTC.

The V and J genes are TRBV6-2 or TRBV6-3 and TRBJ2-3; weak D call: TRBD2 (6 bases). Trimming cost V 5 bases and J 0 bases, with 12 bases left between them. Germline loops: CDR1 MNHEY, CDR2 SVGEGT. The CDR3 totals 15 residues. The CDR3, as DNA: TGTGCCAGCAGTCCGCTACGGGGGAGCACAGATACGCAGTATTTT. Amino acid sequence: CASSPLRGSTDTQYF.

Only a few counts were recorded for this clone. The chain has TRBV3-1 (or the pseudogene TRBV3-2) and TRBJ2-2, with D maybe TRBD1 (6 bases). There are 17 residues in the CDR3. V was clipped by 1 base and J by 4 bases, with 16 bases between them. Per the germline V gene, CDR1 is LGHDT and CDR2 is YNNKEL (reference sequence). The chain's CDR3 is CASSQGSGRGSTGELFF. The CDR3 nucleotides are TGTGCCAGCAGCCAAGGTTCCGGCAGGGGTAGCACCGGGGAGCTGTTTTTT.

A single count supports this clone. This chain links TRBV19 with TRBJ2-7; 7 positions agree with TRBD1. The CDR3 has 13 amino acids. Germline V gene data show CDR1 as LNHDA and CDR2 as SQIVND (reference sequence). After removal of 6 bases from V and 2 bases from J, the junction contained 4 bases not matched to a gene. CDR3 sequence: CASRRGQAYEQYF. The CDR3 DNA is TGTGCCAGTAGAAGAGGACAGGCCTACGAGCAGTACTTC.